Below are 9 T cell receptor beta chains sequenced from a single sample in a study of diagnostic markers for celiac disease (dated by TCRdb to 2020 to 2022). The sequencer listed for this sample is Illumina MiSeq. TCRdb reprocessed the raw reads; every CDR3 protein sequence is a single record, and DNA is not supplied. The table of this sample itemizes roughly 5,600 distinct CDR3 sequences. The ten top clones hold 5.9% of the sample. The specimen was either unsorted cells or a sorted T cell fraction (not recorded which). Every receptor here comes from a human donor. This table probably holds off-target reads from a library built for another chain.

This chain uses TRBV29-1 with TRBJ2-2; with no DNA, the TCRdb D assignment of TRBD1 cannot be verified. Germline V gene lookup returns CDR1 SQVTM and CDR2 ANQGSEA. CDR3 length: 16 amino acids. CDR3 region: CSVEHVAGTNTGELFF.

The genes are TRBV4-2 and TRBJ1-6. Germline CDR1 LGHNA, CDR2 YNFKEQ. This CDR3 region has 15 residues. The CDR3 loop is CASSQEGVARSPLHF.

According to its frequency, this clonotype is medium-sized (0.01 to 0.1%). The CDR3 spells CASIPGSFYEQYF. V gene TRBV6-1 combines with J gene TRBJ2-7. This CDR3 has 13 residues. The V gene's germline CDR1 is MNHNS and CDR2 SASEGT.

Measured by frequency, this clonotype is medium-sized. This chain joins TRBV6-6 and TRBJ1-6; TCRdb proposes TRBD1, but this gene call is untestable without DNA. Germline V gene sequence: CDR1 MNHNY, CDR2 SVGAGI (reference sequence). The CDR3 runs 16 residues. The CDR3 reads CASRPTQVQGNSPLHF.

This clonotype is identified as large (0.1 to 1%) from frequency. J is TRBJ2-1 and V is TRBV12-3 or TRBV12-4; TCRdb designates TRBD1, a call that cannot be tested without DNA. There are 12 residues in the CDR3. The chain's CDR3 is CASSSAGGEQFF.

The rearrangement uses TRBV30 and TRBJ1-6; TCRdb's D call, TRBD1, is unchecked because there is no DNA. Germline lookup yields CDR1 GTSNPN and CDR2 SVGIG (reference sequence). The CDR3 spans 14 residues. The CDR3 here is CAWSVPRTGTPLHF.

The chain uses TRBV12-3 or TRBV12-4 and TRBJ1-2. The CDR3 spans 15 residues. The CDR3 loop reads CASRSPGRGYYGYTF.

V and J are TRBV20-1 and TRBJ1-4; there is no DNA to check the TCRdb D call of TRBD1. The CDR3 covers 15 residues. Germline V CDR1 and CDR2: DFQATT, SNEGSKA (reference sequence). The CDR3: CSAGTSTGGSEKLFF.

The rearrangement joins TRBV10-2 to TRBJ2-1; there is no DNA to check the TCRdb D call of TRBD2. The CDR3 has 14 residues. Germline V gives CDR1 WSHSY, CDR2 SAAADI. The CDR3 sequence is CASRRTQGGNEQFF.